This T cell receptor (beta chain) was sequenced in a study of blood T cell repertoires in COVID-19. Whole-study context: The origin of the acute and convalescent COVID-19 samples was the United States, Italy and Spain. From T cells, B-cell-depleted T cells, or PBMCs came the material, which was cDNA or gDNA.

V was shortened by 3 bases and J by 9 bases, with 12 bases between the two germline ends. In germline, CDR1 is LNHDA, CDR2 SQIVND (reference sequence). CDR3 length: 13 residues. Methods used by the authors: Estimation of nucleated cell counts was performed using reference gene primer amplification. The table came from immunoSEQ multiplex PCR; TCRdb's copy has only in-frame clones and leaves some out. That table is the source of V, J and clone size, and D and trimming were worked out from the DNA. Found here are about 160,000 clones, about 86% of them singletons; the top ten hold about 19%. The sequenced material came from peripheral blood. The V call is TRBV19, the J call TRBJ2-1, with D uncertain. This sequence was found in a woman aged 80 or older with acute or convalescent COVID-19. The DNA for the CDR3 is TGTGCCAGTAGTATTTCTTCCCTATCTGAGCAGTTCTTC. Residues: CASSISSLSEQFF.